This TCR beta chain was sequenced for a study of shared clonotypes between healthy human individuals. About the study: CD4 naive and CD4 memory each took three plates per donor, while CD8 naive took two and CD8 memory one.

This clone was seen a handful of times. TCRdb's copy holds only in-frame clones and misses some; the assay was immunoSEQ multiplex PCR. There are millions of clones in the sample; 85% to 95% occur only once, and under 2% lies in the top ten. Naive CD8 cells lacked CD45RO, underwent positive selection for CCR7 and left out terminally differentiated effector memory CD45RA+ cells. Germline V gene data show CDR1 as LNHDA and CDR2 as SQIVND (reference sequence). The CDR3 loop spans 14 amino acids. V lost 4 bases, J lost 4 bases, and 4 bases stayed unmatched. The rearrangement links TRBV19 to TRBJ1-1; TRBD1 aligns across 9 bases. The TCR was taken from a man aged 18 to 35 in good health. Some clones in this sample may be carry-over from other donors' samples. Sample: naive CD8+ T cells from PBMCs. The CDR3 coding sequence is TGTGCCAGTAGTAGCGGACAGGGGACCACTGAAGCTTTCTTT. Translating gives CASSSGQGTTEAFF.